The 19 T cell receptor beta chains listed next were all sequenced from one sample in a study of cytomegalovirus exposure and HLA in healthy donors. Only in-frame clones appear in the TCRdb table, and some are missing; sequencing was by immunoSEQ multiplex PCR. This table holds under 65,000 clones, over 85% found once. Material: PBMCs. These TCRs come from a woman between 18 and 30 years old in good health and CMV-seropositive.

The chain combines TRBV28 with TRBJ2-7; tentatively, D is TRBD2 (6 bases). Trimming left V 3 bases short and J 5 bases short, with 20 bases between. The length of the CDR3 is 16 residues. Germline V gene data show CDR1 as MDHEN and CDR2 as SYDVKM. In DNA, the CDR3 is TGTGCCAGCAGTTTCGGTCTGTCGGGAGCACGCCACGAGCAGTACTTC. It is translated as CASSFGLSGARHEQYF.

The chain combines TRBV29-1 with TRBJ2-7; maybe TRBD1 (5 bases). The CDR3 length is 13 residues. From germline, CDR1 is SQVTM and CDR2 ANQGSEA. V was clipped by 7 bases and J by 5 bases, with 18 bases between them. CDR3 sequence (DNA): TGCAGCGCTGGGGCCGGTACCATCCACGAGCAGTACTTC. Its translation: CSAGAGTIHEQYF.

The chain employs TRBV27 and TRBJ2-1, with TRBD2 identical over 10 bases. Unmatched junction bases numbered 3, after V lost 4 bases and J lost 9 bases. Germline V lookup: CDR1 MNHEY, CDR2 SMNVEV (reference sequence). This CDR3 has 13 amino acids. Here the CDR3 reads CASSSGLAREQFF. CDR3 bases: TGTGCCAGCAGTTCGGGACTAGCGCGTGAGCAGTTCTTC.

The V gene is TRBV19, the J gene TRBJ1-2, with TRBD1 matching over 9 bases. V lost 7 bases, J lost 4 bases, and 4 bases stayed unmatched. CDR3 length: 13 residues. Germline CDR1 is LNHDA and CDR2 is SQIVND (reference sequence). DNA of the CDR3: TGTGCCAGTAATACAGGGGGCGGCTATGGCTACACCTTC. It specifies CASNTGGGYGYTF.

The count of this clone is one. The chain couples TRBV4-3 to TRBJ1-1; 7 bases align to TRBD1. Trimming took 3 bases from V and 1 from J; bases not matched to a gene: 2. Germline V gene lookup returns CDR1 LGHNA and CDR2 YSLEER. This CDR3 region has 14 residues. CDR3 amino acids: CASSHRQGNTEAFF. CDR3 bases: TGCGCCAGCAGCCACAGACAGGGGAACACTGAAGCTTTCTTT.

J is TRBJ2-3 and V is TRBV28; TRBD2 matches 11 bases. In germline, CDR1 is MDHEN, CDR2 SYDVKM. This CDR3 is built from 15 residues. The V gene end was trimmed by 6 bases and the J gene end by 5 bases; junction bases not matched to a gene: 7. The CDR3 loop is CASSVDTSGGDTQYF. The DNA for the CDR3 is TGTGCCAGCAGCGTCGATACTAGCGGGGGAGATACGCAGTATTTT.

In the case of this clone: Different DNA sequences within this sample yield the same CDR3. The chain carries TRBV11-2 and TRBJ1-1; no clear D gene. CDR3 length equals 13 residues. V was clipped by 1 base and J by 1 base, with 4 bases between them. The V gene's germline CDR1 is SGHAT and CDR2 FQNNGV. Here the CDR3 reads CASSLGGNTEAFF. The CDR3 nucleotides are TGTGCCAGCAGCTTAGGAGGGAACACTGAAGCTTTCTTT.

A single count supports this clone. The chain links TRBV4-3 to TRBJ1-5, with D uncertain. This CDR3 spans 13 amino acids. The ends were cut back, 0 bases at V and 6 bases at J, with 6 bases in the middle. Per germline, CDR1 LGHNA and CDR2 YSLEER. The CDR3 DNA reads as TGCGCCAGCAGCCAAGATCGAGGTCAGCCCCAGCATTTT. Protein sequence: CASSQDRGQPQHF.

The rearrangement joins TRBV11-2 to TRBJ1-3, with TRBD1 identical over 7 bases. Per germline, CDR1 SGHAT and CDR2 FQNNGV. The CDR3 consists of 17 residues. V lost 6 bases, J lost 0 bases, and 11 bases stayed unmatched. In DNA form, the CDR3 reads TGTGCCAGCAGTCGACGGAGGACAGGTGGCTCTGGAAACACCATATATTTT. Translated: CASSRRRTGGSGNTIYF.

The gene calls are TRBV6-4 and TRBJ2-3, with 12 bases identical to TRBD2. With 4 bases clipped from V and 7 bases from J, the junction kept 6 bases outside the gene matches. CDR3 size: 15 residues. The germline CDR1 and CDR2 sequences are MRHNA and SNTAGT. The CDR3 sequence: CASSATTSGRNTQYF. As DNA, the CDR3 is TGTGCCAGCAGTGCCACGACTAGCGGGAGAAATACGCAGTATTTT.

This clone occurred a few times. V is TRBV10-2 and J is TRBJ2-7; TRBD2 agrees at 12 bases. Germline V gene data show CDR1 as WSHSY and CDR2 as SAAADI. Trimming cost V 4 bases and J 3 bases; bases outside gene matches: 1. This CDR3 spans 14 amino acids. CDR3 bases: TGCGCCAGCAGTGGACTAGCGGGGGACTACGAGCAGTACTTC. This codes for CASSGLAGDYEQYF.

This chain connects TRBV7-3 to TRBJ2-5; D is unclear. This CDR3 has 13 residues. Per germline, CDR1 SGHTA and CDR2 FQGTGA. V lost 2 bases and J 5 bases, leaving 9 bases between the germline ends. The CDR3 nucleotides are TGTGCCAGCAGCTTAGGCGGCCGGGAGACCCAGTACTTC. Amino acids: CASSLGGRETQYF.

The chain uses TRBV30 and TRBJ2-2, with D hard to call. The CDR3 contains 13 residues. Per germline, CDR1 GTSNPN and CDR2 SVGIG (reference sequence). Written as DNA, the CDR3 is TGTGCTTTGTCCCCCCTAGGCACCGGGGAGCTGTTTTTT. Its translation: CALSPLGTGELFF.

CDR3 in DNA: TGTGCCAGCAGCTCAATTGACAGGTCCTCCTCCTACGAGCAGTACTTC. As protein: CASSSIDRSSSYEQYF. This chain uses TRBV11-1 with TRBJ2-7; TRBD1 might be the D (6 bases). Per the germline V gene, CDR1 is SGHAT and CDR2 is FQDESV (reference sequence). This CDR3 has 16 residues. V lost 4 bases, J lost 0 bases, and 16 bases lay in between.

The chain has TRBV5-1 and TRBJ2-2; D may be TRBD1 (5 bases). From germline, CDR1 is SGHRS and CDR2 YFSETQ. The CDR3 totals 14 residues. Between the trimmed V and J ends, which lost 3 bases and 6 bases, there was a span of 12 bases. The CDR3 DNA reads TGCGCCAGCAGCTCCACCCAGGGATCCGGGGAGCTGTTTTTT. It specifies CASSSTQGSGELFF.

The V gene is TRBV10-3, the J gene TRBJ2-1; D may be TRBD1 (6 bases). Germline lookup yields CDR1 ENHRY and CDR2 SYGVKD. Trimming cost V 3 bases and J 2 bases, with 11 bases left between them. The CDR3 length is 15 residues. The CDR3 here is CAISDPRGAYNEQFF. In DNA form, the CDR3 reads TGTGCCATCAGTGATCCCAGGGGAGCCTACAATGAGCAGTTCTTC.

This chain uses TRBV5-4 with TRBJ2-3; 9 bases line up with TRBD1. The CDR3 runs 15 residues. Germline loops: CDR1 SGHNT, CDR2 YYREEE (reference sequence). V dropped 4 bases and J dropped 2; count of bases not matched to a gene: 5. The CDR3: CASSTGDRVTDTQYF. The CDR3 DNA reads as TGTGCCAGCAGCACGGGGGACAGGGTCACAGATACGCAGTATTTT.

The chain couples TRBV5-1 to TRBJ2-1; 7 bases match TRBD2. The CDR3 is made up of 14 amino acids. V shed 10 bases, J shed 3 bases, and the junction held 10 bases outside the gene matches. Looked up from germline, CDR1 is SGHRS and CDR2 is YFSETQ. The CDR3 reads CACSAGERYNEQFF. Here the CDR3 DNA reads TGCGCCTGTTCGGCGGGAGAGCGCTACAATGAGCAGTTCTTC.

This chain uses TRBV2 with TRBJ2-7, with D tentatively TRBD2 (5 bases). V was clipped by 6 bases and J by 5 bases, with 23 bases between them. The CDR3 sequence is 16 residues long. Germline V gives CDR1 SNHLY, CDR2 FYNNEI. The CDR3 DNA reads TGTGCCAGCAGCGCACCCGGGGTTAGCGTGATTGACGAGCAGTACTTC. The encoded protein is CASSAPGVSVIDEQYF.